The clone carrying this T cell receptor beta chain showed up just a few times. CDR1 is DFQATT and CDR2 is SNEGSKA in the germline V gene (reference sequence). Between the trimmed V and J ends, which lost 4 bases and 6 bases, there was a span of 10 bases. This CDR3 is 12 amino acids long. TCRdb recomputed calls from the RT-PCR reads with MiXCR, one row per CDR3 protein. The sample consists of 650,000 to 800,000 distinct CDR3 sequences, approximately 15% of them appearing once. V usage is TRBV20-1 and J usage is TRBJ1-5; D gene ambiguous. The specimen sequenced was memory CD4+ T cells from blood. This TCR derives from a female donor in good health, serving as a healthy control. This CDR3 is CSAITPGQPQHF. The CDR3 DNA follows: TGCAGTGCTATAACCCCAGGTCAGCCCCAGCATTTT.